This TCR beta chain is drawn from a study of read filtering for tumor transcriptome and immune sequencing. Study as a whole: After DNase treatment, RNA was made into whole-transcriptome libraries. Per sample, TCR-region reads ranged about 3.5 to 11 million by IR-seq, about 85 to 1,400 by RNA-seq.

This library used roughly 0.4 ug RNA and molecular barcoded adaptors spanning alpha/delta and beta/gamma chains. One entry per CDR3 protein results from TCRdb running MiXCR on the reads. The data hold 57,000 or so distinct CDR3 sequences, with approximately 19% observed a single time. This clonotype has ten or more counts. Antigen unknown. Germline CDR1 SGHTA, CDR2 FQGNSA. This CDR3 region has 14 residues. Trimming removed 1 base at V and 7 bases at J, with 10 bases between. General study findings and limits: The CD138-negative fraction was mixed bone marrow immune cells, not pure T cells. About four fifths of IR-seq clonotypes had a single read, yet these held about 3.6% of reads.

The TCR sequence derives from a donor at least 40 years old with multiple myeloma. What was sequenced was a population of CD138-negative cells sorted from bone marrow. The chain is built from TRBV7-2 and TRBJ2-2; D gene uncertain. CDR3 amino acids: CASSLVFRDGELFF. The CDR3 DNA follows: TGTGCCAGCAGCTTAGTCTTCAGAGACGGGGAGCTGTTTTTT.